The subject of this entry is one TCR beta chain. Its antigen is unidentified. These data originate in a study of CD8+ T cells in alopecia areata. The overall study: After 6 to 18 months of tofacitinib, follow-up continued 6 months off drug. Notes on the study in general: Normal skin contains resident alphabeta T cells, and these are also sequenced in scalp samples.

Cell sorting was applied to PBMCs, and CD4+ and CD8+ T cells were collected. This CDR3 comprises 14 residues. The germline CDR1 and CDR2 sequences are MGHRA and YSYEKL. V lost 8 bases to trimming and J lost 5 bases; unmatched junction nucleotides: 7. cDNA serving as the sequencing template came from extracted, reverse transcribed RNA. Profiling relied on immunoSEQ multiplex PCR, and the TCRdb table lists in-frame clones only, not all of them. The sample yields some 170,000 clones, 59% seen once. The chain combines TRBV4-1 with TRBJ2-5, with 11 bases identical to TRBD2. This TCR was recovered from a human donor with alopecia areata. This specimen was CD4+ T cells sorted from blood, taken at week 0. The CDR3 protein is CASRGLAATETQYF. The CDR3 DNA reads as TGCGCCAGCCGGGGACTAGCGGCCACCGAGACCCAGTACTTC.